The rows below give T cell receptor beta chains drawn from one sample of a study of blood T cell repertoires in COVID-19. TCRdb's table, derived via immunoSEQ multiplex PCR, lists solely in-frame clones and lacks some. The sample lists more than 90,000 clones; more than 60% were seen once. The source material was peripheral blood. The receptors were gathered from a man between 65 and 85 years old with acute or convalescent COVID-19. Both conserved end residues are part of each CDR3. A D gene is named only where the DNA matches it firmly. Clone size is given for some rows only: seen once, a few or many times, or a class if the clone is expanded.

>NA|TRBV9|TRBJ2-1|TRBD2
CASSEGVSGSVGEQFF
TGTGCCAGCAGCGAGGGGGTTAGCGGGAGTGTTGGTGAGCAGTTCTTC
>NA|TRBV2|TRBJ2-3|NA
CASIASQAGTDTQYF
TGTGCCAGCATCGCGTCTCAGGCAGGCACAGATACGCAGTATTTT
>NA|TRBV30|TRBJ1-2|NA
CAWSAYRDILYGYTF
TGTGCCTGGAGTGCATATAGAGACATTCTCTATGGCTACACCTTC
>once|TRBV9|TRBJ1-1|NA
CASSVEGDGTEAFF
TGTGCCAGCAGCGTAGAAGGGGATGGCACTGAAGCTTTCTTT
>NA|TRBV6-5|TRBJ1-1|TRBD1
CASRKGGQGTEAFF
TGTGCCAGCAGGAAAGGGGGACAGGGAACTGAAGCTTTCTTT
>once|TRBV12-3/TRBV12-4|TRBJ2-7|NA
CASSRGLSEQYF
TGTGCCAGCAGCCGCGGACTATCCGAGCAGTACTTC
>NA|TRBV30|TRBJ2-2|TRBD1
CAWKRTGEYGGELFF
TGTGCCTGGAAAAGGACAGGGGAGTACGGCGGGGAGCTGTTTTTT
>NA|TRBV30|TRBJ1-4|NA
CAWRQGPTGEKLFF
TGTGCCTGGAGACAGGGCCCCACTGGTGAAAAACTGTTTTTT
>once|TRBV21-1|TRBJ1-1|NA
CASQQDRNTEAFF
TGTGCCAGTCAACAAGACAGGAACACTGAAGCTTTCTTT
>NA|TRBV28|TRBJ1-2|NA
CASRLTGSSAGYTF
TGTGCCAGCAGACTAACAGGGTCTTCGGCCGGCTACACCTTC
>NA|TRBV18|TRBJ1-2|NA
CASSPQSDSTYGYTF
TGTGCCAGCTCACCTCAATCGGACTCCACCTATGGCTACACCTTC
>once|TRBV28|TRBJ2-7|NA
CASSLQGSGEQYF
TGTGCCAGCAGTTTACAGGGTTCAGGAGAGCAGTACTTC
>NA|TRBV9|TRBJ2-2|TRBD1
CASSPTGDNTGELFF
TGTGCCAGCAGTCCGACAGGGGACAACACCGGGGAGCTGTTTTTT
>NA|TRBV7-8|TRBJ1-1|NA
CASSPHEGRTEAFF
TGTGCCAGCAGCCCTCACGAGGGGAGGACTGAAGCTTTCTTT
>few|TRBV7-3|TRBJ2-3|TRBD2
CASSPYSGLAGGDTQYF
TGTGCCAGCAGCCCATACTCAGGACTAGCGGGAGGAGATACGCAGTATTTT
>NA|TRBV7-9|TRBJ2-1|TRBD2
CASSLAGTSGRSEQFF
TGTGCCAGCAGCTTAGCTGGGACTAGCGGGAGAAGCGAGCAGTTCTTC
>NA|TRBV10-3|TRBJ1-1|TRBD1
CAIKGGAAFNTEAFF
TGTGCCATCAAAGGGGGCGCGGCTTTCAACACTGAAGCTTTCTTT